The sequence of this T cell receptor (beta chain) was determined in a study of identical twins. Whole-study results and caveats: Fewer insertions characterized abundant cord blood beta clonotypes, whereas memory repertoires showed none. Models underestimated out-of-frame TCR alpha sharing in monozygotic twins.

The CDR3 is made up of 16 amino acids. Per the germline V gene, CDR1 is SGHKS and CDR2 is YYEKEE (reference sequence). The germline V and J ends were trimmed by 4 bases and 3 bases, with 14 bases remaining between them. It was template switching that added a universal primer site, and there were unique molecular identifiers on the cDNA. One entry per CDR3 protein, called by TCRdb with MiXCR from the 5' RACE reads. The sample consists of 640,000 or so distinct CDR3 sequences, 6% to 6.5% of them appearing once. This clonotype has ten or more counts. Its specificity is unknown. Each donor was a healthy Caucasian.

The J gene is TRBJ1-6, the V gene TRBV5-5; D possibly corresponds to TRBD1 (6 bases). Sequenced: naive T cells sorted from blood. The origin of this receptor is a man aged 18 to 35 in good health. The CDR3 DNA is TGTGCCAGCAGCCTATATGACAGGAGCTATAATTCACCCCTCCACTTT. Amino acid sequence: CASSLYDRSYNSPLHF.